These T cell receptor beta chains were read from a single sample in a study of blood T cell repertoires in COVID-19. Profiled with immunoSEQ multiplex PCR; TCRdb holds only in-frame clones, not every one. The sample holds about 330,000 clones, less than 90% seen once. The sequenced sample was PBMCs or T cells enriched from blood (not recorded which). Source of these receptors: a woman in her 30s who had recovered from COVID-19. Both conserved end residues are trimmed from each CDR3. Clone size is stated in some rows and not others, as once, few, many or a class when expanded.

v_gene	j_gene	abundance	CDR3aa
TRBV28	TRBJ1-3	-	ASSQGSGNTIY
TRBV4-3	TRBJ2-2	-	ASSHPSGGANTGELF
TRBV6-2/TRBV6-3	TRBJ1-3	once	ASSFSTGTVDSGNTIY
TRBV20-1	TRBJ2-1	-	SASRDSWF
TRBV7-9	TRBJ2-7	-	ASSQGGYEQY
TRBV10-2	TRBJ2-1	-	ATTGAGPNNEQF
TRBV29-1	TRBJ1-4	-	SGTGLNEKLF
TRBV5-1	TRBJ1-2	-	ASSFGQGYGYT
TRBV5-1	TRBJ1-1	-	ASSTESYTEAF
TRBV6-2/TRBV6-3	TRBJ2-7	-	ASSLRLAGGYEQY
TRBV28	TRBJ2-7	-	ASSPGQGPYEQY
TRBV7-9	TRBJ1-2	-	ASSFRQGSYGYT
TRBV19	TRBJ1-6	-	ASSMDGTGYSPLH
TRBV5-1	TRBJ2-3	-	ASSLALGPPGTDTQY
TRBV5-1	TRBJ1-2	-	ASRLGPAGDGYT
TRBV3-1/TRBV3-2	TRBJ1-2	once	ASSPGRGSLYGYT
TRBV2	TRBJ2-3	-	ASTLSGGADTQY
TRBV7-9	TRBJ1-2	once	ASSLRTGYGYT
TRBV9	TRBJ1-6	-	ASSARGSGNSPLH
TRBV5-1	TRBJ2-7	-	ASSLQGASFHEQY